This T cell receptor (beta chain) was captured by sequencing in a study of cytomegalovirus exposure and HLA in healthy donors. Germline V gene lookup returns CDR1 MGHRA and CDR2 YSYEKL. The CDR3 extends over 15 amino acids. Losses at the gene ends were 4 bases for V and 4 bases for J; bases not matched to a gene: 4. About this clone itself: The antigen is not known.

The PCR made use of 60 Vbeta and 13 Jbeta primers. TCRdb's copy holds only in-frame clones and misses some; the assay was immunoSEQ multiplex PCR. Of roughly 200,000 clones in the sample, 70% to 80% were seen once. Overall study results and limits: In vitro experiments confirmed that a few CMV-associated chains were specific for CMV antigens.

Specimen: PBMCs. The clonotype was recovered from a woman between 25 and 40 years old in good health and CMV-seropositive. The J gene is TRBJ2-7, the V gene TRBV4-1; 13 bases fit TRBD2. This chain's CDR3 is CASSLGLAGAYEQYF. The DNA for the CDR3 is TGCGCCAGCAGCCTTGGACTAGCGGGAGCTTACGAGCAGTACTTC.